This note documents a single T cell receptor (beta chain) sequence. Antigen unknown. Profiling relied on immunoSEQ multiplex PCR, and the TCRdb table lists in-frame clones only, not all of them. The sample lists around 130,000 clones, more than 75% occurring once. This specimen comes from a study of cytomegalovirus exposure and HLA in healthy donors. Study-wide context: The 90 to 150 validation repertoires matched the 500 to 750 first-cohort repertoires in platform, a later analysis reported.

Study-wide results and limits: A few CMV-associated chains proved CMV antigen-specific in vitro. Most TCR sequences were uncommon, yet certain public TCRs appeared in many donors. The classifier, whose performance was assessed in both the original and validation cohorts, reportedly diagnosed cytomegalovirus status with high specificity and sensitivity.

The sample consisted of PBMCs. The receptor was isolated from a woman aged 25 to 45 in good health and CMV-seronegative.

CDR3 bases: TGTGCCAGCAGTCCGACAGCCTCCTACGAGCAGTACTTC. Its translation: CASSPTASYEQYF. The V and J genes are TRBV6-5 and TRBJ2-7, with a weak D call TRBD1 (5 bases). The CDR3 consists of 13 residues. Trimming took 5 bases from V and 0 from J, leaving 8 bases between them. Germline V lookup: CDR1 MNHEY, CDR2 SVGAGI.